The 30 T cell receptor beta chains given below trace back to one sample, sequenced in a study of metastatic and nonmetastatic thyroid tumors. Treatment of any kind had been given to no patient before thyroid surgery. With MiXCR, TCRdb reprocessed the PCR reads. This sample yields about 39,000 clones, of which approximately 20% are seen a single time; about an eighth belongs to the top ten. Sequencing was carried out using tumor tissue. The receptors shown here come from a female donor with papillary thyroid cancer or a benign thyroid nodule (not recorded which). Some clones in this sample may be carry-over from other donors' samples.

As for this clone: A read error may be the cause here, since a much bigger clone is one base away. Here the CDR3 DNA reads TGTTCCAGCAGCCGGGACAGCGATCAGCCCCAGCATTTT. It yields the protein CSSSRDSDQPQHF. The chain couples TRBV5-4 to TRBJ1-5; 7 bases are shared with TRBD1. Germline-derived CDR1 and CDR2 are SGHNT and YYREEE (reference sequence). The CDR3 sequence is 13 residues long.

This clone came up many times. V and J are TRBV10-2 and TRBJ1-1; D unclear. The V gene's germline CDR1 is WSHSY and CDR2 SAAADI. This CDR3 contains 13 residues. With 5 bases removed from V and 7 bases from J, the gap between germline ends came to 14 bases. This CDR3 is CASSRQGLGEAFF. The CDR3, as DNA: TGCGCCAGCAGTAGACAAGGCCTCGGTGAAGCTTTCTTT.

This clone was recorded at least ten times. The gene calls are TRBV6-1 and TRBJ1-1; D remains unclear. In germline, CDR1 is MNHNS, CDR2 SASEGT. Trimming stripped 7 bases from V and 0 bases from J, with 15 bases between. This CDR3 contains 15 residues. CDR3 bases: TGTGCCAGCACCACTAGGACGGCTATGAACACTGAAGCTTTCTTT. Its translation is CASTTRTAMNTEAFF.

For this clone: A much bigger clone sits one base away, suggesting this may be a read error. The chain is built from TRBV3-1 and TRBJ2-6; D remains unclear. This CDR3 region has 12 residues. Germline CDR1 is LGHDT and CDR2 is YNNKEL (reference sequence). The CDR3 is CVSSPGANVLTF. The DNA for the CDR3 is TGTGTCAGCAGCCCCGGGGCCAACGTCCTGACTTTC.

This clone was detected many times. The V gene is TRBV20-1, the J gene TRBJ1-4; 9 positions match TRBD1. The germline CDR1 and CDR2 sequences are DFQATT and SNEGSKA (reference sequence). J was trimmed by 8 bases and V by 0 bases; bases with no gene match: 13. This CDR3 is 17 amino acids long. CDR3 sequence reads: CSARELRGGTGLEKLFF. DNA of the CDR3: TGCAGTGCTAGAGAGCTCCGGGGGGGGACAGGGTTGGAAAAACTGTTTTTT.

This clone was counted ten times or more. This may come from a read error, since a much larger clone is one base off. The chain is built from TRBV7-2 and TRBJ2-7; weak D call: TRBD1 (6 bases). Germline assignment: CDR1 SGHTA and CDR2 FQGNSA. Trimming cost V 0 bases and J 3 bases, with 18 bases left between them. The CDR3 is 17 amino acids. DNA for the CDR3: TGTGCCAGCAGCTTAGCGTTCTCTAGCTGGGGGCACTACGAGCAGTACTTC. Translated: CASSLAFSSWGHYEQYF.

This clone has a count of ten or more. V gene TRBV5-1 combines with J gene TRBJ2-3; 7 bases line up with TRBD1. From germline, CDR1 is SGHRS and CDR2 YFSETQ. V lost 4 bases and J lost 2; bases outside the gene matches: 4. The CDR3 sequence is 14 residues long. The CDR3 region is CASSPDRYTDTQYF. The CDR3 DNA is TGCGCCAGCAGCCCGGACAGGTACACAGATACGCAGTATTTT.

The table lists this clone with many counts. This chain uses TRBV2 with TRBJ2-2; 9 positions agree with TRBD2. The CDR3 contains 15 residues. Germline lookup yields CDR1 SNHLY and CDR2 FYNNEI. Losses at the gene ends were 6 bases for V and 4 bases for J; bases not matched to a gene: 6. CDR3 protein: CASRKILAGTGELFF. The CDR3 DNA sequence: TGTGCCAGCAGGAAGATACTAGCGGGCACCGGGGAGCTGTTTTTT. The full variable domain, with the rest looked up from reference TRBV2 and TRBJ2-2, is EPEVTQTPSHQVTQMGQEVILRCVPISNHLYFYWYRQILGQKVEFLVSFYNNEISEKSEIFDDQFSVERPDGSNFTLKIRSTKLEDSAMYFCASRKILAGTGELFFGEGSRLTVL.

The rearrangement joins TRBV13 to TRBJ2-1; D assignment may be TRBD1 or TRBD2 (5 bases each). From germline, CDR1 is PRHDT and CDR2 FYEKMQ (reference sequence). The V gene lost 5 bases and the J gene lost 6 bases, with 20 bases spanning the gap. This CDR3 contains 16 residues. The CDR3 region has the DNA TGTGCCAGCAGCCCGAGGGGAGACTCCCCCTCCAATGAGCAGTTCTTC. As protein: CASSPRGDSPSNEQFF.

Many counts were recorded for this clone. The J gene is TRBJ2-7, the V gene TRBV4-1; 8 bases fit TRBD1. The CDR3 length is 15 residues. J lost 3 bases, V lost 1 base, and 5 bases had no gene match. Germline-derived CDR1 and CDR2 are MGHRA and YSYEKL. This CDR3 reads CASSQASGGFYEQYF. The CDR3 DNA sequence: TGCGCCAGCAGCCAAGCCTCAGGGGGCTTCTACGAGCAGTACTTC.

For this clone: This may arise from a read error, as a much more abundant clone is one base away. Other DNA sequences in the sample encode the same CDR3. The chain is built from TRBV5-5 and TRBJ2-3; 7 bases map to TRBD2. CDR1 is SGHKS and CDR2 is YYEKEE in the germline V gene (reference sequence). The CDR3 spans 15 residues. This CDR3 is CASSLWTSAADTQYF. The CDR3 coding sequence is TGCGCCAGCAGCTTATGGACTAGTGCCGCAGATACGCAGTATTTT.

CDR3 in amino acids: CSATGGIEEKLFF. The CDR3, as DNA: TGCAGTGCTACAGGGGGCATCGAAGAAAAACTGTTTTTT. The chain uses TRBV20-1 and TRBJ1-4; TRBD1 matches at 8 bases. Germline V gives CDR1 DFQATT, CDR2 SNEGSKA (reference sequence). Trimming took 4 bases from V and 8 from J; bases not matched to a gene: 6. CDR3 length: 13 residues.

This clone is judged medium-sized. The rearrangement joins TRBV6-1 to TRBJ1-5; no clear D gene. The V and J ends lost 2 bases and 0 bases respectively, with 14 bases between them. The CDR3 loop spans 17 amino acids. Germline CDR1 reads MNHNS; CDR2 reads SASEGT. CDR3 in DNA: TGTGCCAGCAGTGAATGGGTGGGCGGGTATAGCAATCAGCCCCAGCATTTT. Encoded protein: CASSEWVGGYSNQPQHF.

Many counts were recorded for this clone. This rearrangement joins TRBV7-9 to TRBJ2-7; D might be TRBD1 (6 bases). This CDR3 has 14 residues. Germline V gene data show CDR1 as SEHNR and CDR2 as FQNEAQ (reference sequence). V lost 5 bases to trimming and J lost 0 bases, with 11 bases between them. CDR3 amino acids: CASSPGQPSYEQYF. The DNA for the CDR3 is TGTGCCAGCAGCCCAGGACAGCCCTCCTACGAGCAGTACTTC.

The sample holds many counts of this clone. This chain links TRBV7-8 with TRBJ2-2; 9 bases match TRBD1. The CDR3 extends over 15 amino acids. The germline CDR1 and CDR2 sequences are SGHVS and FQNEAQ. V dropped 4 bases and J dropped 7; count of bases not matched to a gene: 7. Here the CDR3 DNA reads TGTGCCAGCAGCTCGGGACAGGGTTCGGTCGGGGAGCTGTTTTTT. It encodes CASSSGQGSVGELFF.

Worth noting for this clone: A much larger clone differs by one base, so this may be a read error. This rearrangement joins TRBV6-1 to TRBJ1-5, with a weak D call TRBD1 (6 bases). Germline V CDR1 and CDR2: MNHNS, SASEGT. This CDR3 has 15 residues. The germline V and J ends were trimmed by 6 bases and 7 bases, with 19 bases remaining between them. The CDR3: CASRPSGQSSQPQHF. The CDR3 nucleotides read TGTGCCAGCAGGCCCTCCGGACAGTCATCCCAGCCCCAGCATTTT.

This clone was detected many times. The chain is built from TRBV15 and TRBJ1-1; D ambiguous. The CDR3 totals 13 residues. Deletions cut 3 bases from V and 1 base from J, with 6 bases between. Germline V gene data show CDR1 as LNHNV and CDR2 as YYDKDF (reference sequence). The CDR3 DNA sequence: TGTGCCACCAGCAGGGGTCGGAACACTGAAGCTTTCTTT. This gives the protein CATSRGRNTEAFF.

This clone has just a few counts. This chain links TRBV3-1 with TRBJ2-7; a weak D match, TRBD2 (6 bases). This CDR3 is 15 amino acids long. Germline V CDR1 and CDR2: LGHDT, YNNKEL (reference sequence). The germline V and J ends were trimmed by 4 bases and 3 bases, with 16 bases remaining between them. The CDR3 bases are TGTGCCAGCAGCCCTGGAGGGAGCGCCAACTACGAGCAGTACTTC. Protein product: CASSPGGSANYEQYF.

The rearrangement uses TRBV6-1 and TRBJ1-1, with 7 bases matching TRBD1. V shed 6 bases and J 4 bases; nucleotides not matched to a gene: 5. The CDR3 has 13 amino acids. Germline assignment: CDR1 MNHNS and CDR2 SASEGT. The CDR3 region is CASSGTALTEAFF. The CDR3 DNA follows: TGTGCCAGCAGCGGGACAGCTCTCACTGAAGCTTTCTTT.

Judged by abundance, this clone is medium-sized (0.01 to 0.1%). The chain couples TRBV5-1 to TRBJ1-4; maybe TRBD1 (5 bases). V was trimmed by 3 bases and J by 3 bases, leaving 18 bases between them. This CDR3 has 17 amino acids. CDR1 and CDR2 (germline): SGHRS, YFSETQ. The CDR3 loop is CASSYDEAGVANEKLFF. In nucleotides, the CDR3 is TGCGCCAGCAGCTATGACGAGGCGGGGGTAGCTAATGAAAAACTGTTTTTT.

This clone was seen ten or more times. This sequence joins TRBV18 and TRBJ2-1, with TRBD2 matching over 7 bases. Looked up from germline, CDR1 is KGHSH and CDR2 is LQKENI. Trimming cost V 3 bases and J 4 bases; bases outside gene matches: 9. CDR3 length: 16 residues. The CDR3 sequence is CASSPSVASGYNEQFF. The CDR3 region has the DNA TGTGCCAGCTCACCCTCCGTGGCTAGCGGTTACAATGAGCAGTTCTTC.

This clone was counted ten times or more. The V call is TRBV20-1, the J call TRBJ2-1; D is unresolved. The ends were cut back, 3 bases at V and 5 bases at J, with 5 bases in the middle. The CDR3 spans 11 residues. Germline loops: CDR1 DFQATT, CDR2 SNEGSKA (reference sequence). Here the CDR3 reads CSASPHNEQFF. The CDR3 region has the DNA TGCAGTGCTAGTCCCCACAATGAGCAGTTCTTC.

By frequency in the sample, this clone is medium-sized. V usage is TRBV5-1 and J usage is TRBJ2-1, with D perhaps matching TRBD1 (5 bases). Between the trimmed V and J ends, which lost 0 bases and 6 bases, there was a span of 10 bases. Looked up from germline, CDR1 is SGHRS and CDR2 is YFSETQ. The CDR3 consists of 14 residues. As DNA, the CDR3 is TGCGCCAGCAGCTTGGACAAGGGGCCCAATGAGCAGTTCTTC. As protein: CASSLDKGPNEQFF. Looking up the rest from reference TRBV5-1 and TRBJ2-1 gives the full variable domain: KAGVTQTPRYLIKTRGQQVTLSCSPISGHRSVSWYQQTPGQGLQFLFEYFSETQRNKGNFPGRFSGRQFSNSRSEMNVSTLELGDSALYLCASSLDKGPNEQFFGPGTRLTVL.

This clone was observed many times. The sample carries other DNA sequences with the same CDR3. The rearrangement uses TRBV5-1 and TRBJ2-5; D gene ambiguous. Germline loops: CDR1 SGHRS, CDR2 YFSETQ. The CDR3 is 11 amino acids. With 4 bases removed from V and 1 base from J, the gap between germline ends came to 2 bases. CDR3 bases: TGCGCCAGCAGCGTCCAAGAGACCCAGTACTTC. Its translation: CASSVQETQYF.

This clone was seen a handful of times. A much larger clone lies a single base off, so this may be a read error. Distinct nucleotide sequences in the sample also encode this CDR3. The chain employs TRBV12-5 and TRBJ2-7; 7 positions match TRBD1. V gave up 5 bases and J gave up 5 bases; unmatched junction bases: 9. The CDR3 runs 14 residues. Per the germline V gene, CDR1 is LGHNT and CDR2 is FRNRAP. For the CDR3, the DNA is TGTGCTAGTGGTCCCCGACAGGGTTCCCACGAGCAGTACTTC. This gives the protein CASGPRQGSHEQYF. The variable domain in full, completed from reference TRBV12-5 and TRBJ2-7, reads DARVTQTPRHKVTEMGQEVTMRCQPILGHNTVFWYRQTMMQGLELLAYFRNRAPLDDSGMPKDRFSAEMPDATLATLKIQPSEPRDSAVYFCASGPRQGSHEQYFGPGTRLTVT.

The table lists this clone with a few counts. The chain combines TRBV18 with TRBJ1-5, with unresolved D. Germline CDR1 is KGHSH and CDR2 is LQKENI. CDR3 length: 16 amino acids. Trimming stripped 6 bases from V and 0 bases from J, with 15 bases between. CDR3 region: CASSWRAAYSNQPQHF. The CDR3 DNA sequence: TGTGCCAGCTCCTGGAGAGCCGCTTATAGCAATCAGCCCCAGCATTTT.

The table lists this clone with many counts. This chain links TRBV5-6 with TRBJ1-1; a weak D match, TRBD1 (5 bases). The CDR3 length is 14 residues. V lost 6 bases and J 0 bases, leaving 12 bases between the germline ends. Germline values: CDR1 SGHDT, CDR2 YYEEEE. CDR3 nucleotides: TGTGCCAGCAAGGCAGGGTATATGAACACTGAAGCTTTCTTT. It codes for CASKAGYMNTEAFF. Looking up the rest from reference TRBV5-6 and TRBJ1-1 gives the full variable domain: DAGVTQSPTHLIKTRGQQVTLRCSPKSGHDTVSWYQQALGQGPQFIFQYYEEEERQRGNFPDRFSGHQFPNYSSELNVNALLLGDSALYLCASKAGYMNTEAFFGQGTRLTVV.

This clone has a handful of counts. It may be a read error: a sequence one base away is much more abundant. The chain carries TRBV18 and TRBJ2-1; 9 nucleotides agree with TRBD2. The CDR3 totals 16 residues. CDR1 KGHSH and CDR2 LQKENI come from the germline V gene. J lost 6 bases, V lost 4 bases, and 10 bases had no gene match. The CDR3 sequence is CASSLGLARGGNEQFF. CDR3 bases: TGTGCCAGCTCACTCGGACTAGCGAGAGGAGGCAATGAGCAGTTCTTC.

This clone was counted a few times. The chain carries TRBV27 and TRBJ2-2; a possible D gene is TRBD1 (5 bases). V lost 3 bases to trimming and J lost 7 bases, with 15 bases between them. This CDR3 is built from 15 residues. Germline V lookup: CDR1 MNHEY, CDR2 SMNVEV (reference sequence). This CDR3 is CASSFLWGSGGELFF. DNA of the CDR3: TGTGCCAGCAGTTTTCTATGGGGCTCGGGCGGGGAGCTGTTTTTT.

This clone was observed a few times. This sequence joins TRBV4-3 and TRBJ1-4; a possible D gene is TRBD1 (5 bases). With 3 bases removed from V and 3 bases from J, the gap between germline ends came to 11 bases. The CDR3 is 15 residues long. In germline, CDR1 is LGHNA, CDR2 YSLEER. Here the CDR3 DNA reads TGCGCCAGCAGCCAGGGGACTTCGGCTAATGAAAAACTGTTTTTT. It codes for CASSQGTSANEKLFF.